A single sample is the source of the 29 T cell receptor beta chains below, sequenced in a study of T cells in Graves' hyperthyroidism and ophthalmopathy. Regions amplified from RNA transcripts were the TCR beta CDR3 regions. First-round RT-PCR targeting the TCR CDR3 was performed with the HTBI primer set. TCRdb fed the multiplex PCR reads into MiXCR, producing one record per CDR3 protein. The repertoire includes about 360,000 distinct CDR3 sequences, approximately 14% of them detected once, and roughly a quarter sits in the top ten. The sequencing sample was made of blood. These receptors all stem from a woman under 30 with Graves' hyperthyroidism that later progressed to Graves' ophthalmopathy.

The chain joins TRBV9 to TRBJ2-7; a weak D match, TRBD1 (5 bases). Germline CDR1 and CDR2: SGDLS and YYNGEE. The CDR3 is made up of 13 amino acids. V was clipped by 4 bases and J by 6 bases, with 14 bases between them. The CDR3 sequence: CASSQGPSREQYF. DNA for the CDR3: TGTGCCAGCAGCCAGGGTCCGTCACGCGAGCAGTACTTC.

V and J are TRBV19 and TRBJ1-1; D remains ambiguous. V was pared by 7 bases and J by 5 bases, with 20 bases between. This CDR3 contains 15 residues. The germline V gene encodes CDR1 LNHDA and CDR2 SQIVND (reference sequence). CDR3 coding DNA: TGTGCCAGTACCATAGCCCAATCTCCGGGGACTGAAGCTTTCTTT. As protein: CASTIAQSPGTEAFF.

In its sample, this clonotype was seen many times. The chain is built from TRBV11-1 and TRBJ1-1; 8 positions match TRBD1. The CDR3 is 12 residues long. The germline V gene has CDR1 SGHAT and CDR2 FQDESV (reference sequence). The trim removed 5 bases at V and 11 bases at J, leaving 7 bases unmatched. In DNA, the CDR3 is TGTGCCAGCAGCCCGCGGACAGGGTGGGCTTTCTTT. This sequence encodes CASSPRTGWAFF.

This clonotype was detected many times. The chain joins TRBV6-5 to TRBJ2-3, with 9 bases aligning to TRBD2. Germline lookup yields CDR1 MNHEY and CDR2 SVGAGI. Trimming removed 2 bases from V and 4 bases from J; junction bases left unmatched: 4. The CDR3 has 15 amino acids. The chain's CDR3 is CASSYSSGRPDTQYF. The CDR3, as DNA: TGTGCCAGCAGTTACAGTAGCGGGAGACCAGATACGCAGTATTTT.

This clonotype was observed at least ten times. The DNA for the CDR3 is TGTGCCAGCAGCTCCGACAGGGCCTCTGAGCAGTTCTTC. Translation: CASSSDRASEQFF. This chain uses TRBV12-3 or TRBV12-4 with TRBJ2-1; TRBD1 aligns across 7 bases. There are 13 residues in the CDR3. The trim removed 6 bases at V and 9 bases at J, leaving 8 bases unmatched.

At least ten counts were recorded for this clonotype. This chain uses TRBV20-1 with TRBJ2-3; TRBD1 agrees at 8 bases. Germline V gene lookup returns CDR1 DFQATT and CDR2 SNEGSKA (reference sequence). Germline trimming cut 2 bases from V and 0 bases from J; bases unmatched to any gene: 7. The CDR3 is 16 residues long. This chain's CDR3 is CSARWDRLTSTDTQYF. The DNA for the CDR3 is TGCAGTGCTAGATGGGACAGGCTGACTAGCACAGATACGCAGTATTTT.

A note on this clonotype: With a far larger clone one base away, a read error is the likely cause. No conserved phenylalanine or tryptophan ends this CDR3, so it is likely a read error. This sequence joins TRBV18 and TRBJ1-1; D might be TRBD1 (5 bases). Looked up from germline, CDR1 is KGHSH and CDR2 is LQKENI. The germline V and J ends were trimmed by 3 bases and 5 bases, with 7 bases remaining between them. This CDR3 region has 12 residues. This CDR3 reads CASSPGRTEAFI. The CDR3 nucleotides read TGTGCCAGCTCACCGGGACGGACTGAAGCTTTCATT.

There are many counts of this clonotype. The chain recombines TRBV28 with TRBJ2-2, with a weak D call TRBD1 (5 bases). The CDR3 runs 15 residues. V was pared by 6 bases and J by 5 bases, with 16 bases between. CDR1 is MDHEN, CDR2 SYDVKM, per germline. The DNA of the CDR3 is TGTGCCAGCAGACCCGGCAGGGTGGGAACCGGGGAGCTGTTTTTT. It is translated as CASRPGRVGTGELFF.

Of note for this clonotype: Just one base apart from a much larger clone, this may be a read error. The gene calls are TRBV28 and TRBJ2-5; D gene unclear. V was pared by 3 bases and J by 5 bases, with 13 bases between. Germline V CDR1 and CDR2: MDHEN, SYDVKM. This CDR3 comprises 14 residues. The CDR3 is CASSFQAFGETQYF. The CDR3 DNA reads as TGTGCCAGCAGTTTTCAGGCGTTCGGGGAGACCCAGTACTTC.

The gene calls are TRBV7-2 and TRBJ2-7, with TRBD1 identical over 7 bases. The CDR3 sequence is 15 residues long. V lost 5 bases and J lost 3; bases outside the gene matches: 10. Germline V gene lookup returns CDR1 SGHTA and CDR2 FQGNSA. CDR3 region: CASSPHRGPLYEQYF. In DNA, the CDR3 is TGTGCCAGCAGCCCACACAGGGGACCCCTCTACGAGCAGTACTTC.

This clonotype was recorded many times. The J gene is TRBJ2-3, the V gene TRBV12-3 or TRBV12-4; 15 nucleotides align to TRBD2. V was clipped by 1 base and J by 1 base; unmatched bases: 6. The CDR3 consists of 19 residues. The CDR3 sequence: CASSLEWTSGREGTDTQYF. DNA for the CDR3: TGTGCCAGCAGTTTAGAATGGACTAGCGGGAGGGAAGGCACAGATACGCAGTATTTT.

This clonotype appeared many times. This chain joins TRBV30 and TRBJ2-7; 11 bases are a match to TRBD1. The CDR3 runs 16 residues. The germline V gene has CDR1 GTSNPN and CDR2 SVGIG (reference sequence). The J segment lost 6 bases and the V segment lost 7 bases, leaving 17 bases of the junction unmatched. The CDR3 sequence: CAFNAKGTGGLREQYF. The CDR3 DNA is TGTGCCTTCAACGCGAAAGGGACAGGGGGATTACGCGAGCAGTACTTC.

This rearrangement joins TRBV7-2 to TRBJ2-2; maybe TRBD1 (5 bases). Trimming cost V 8 bases and J 5 bases, with 15 bases left between them. The CDR3 loop spans 14 amino acids. Germline V gene data show CDR1 as SGHTA and CDR2 as FQGNSA. The CDR3, as DNA: TGTGCCAGCGGAGACAGAGTTCTAACCGGGGAGCTGTTTTTT. Translation: CASGDRVLTGELFF.

This clonotype was seen a few times. The genes are TRBV7-9 and TRBJ2-3; TRBD2 aligns across 9 bases. Unmatched junction bases numbered 13, after V lost 5 bases and J lost 4 bases. The CDR3 runs to 17 residues. The V gene's germline CDR1 is SEHNR and CDR2 FQNEAQ (reference sequence). This CDR3 reads CASSPPGVAGEADTQYF. CDR3 DNA sequence: TGTGCCAGCAGCCCCCCTGGGGTAGCGGGAGAGGCAGATACGCAGTATTTT. Based on the CDR3 plus reference TRBV7-9 and TRBJ2-3, the full variable domain is DTGVSQNPRHKITKRGQNVTFRCDPISEHNRLYWYRQTLGQGPEFLTYFQNEAQLEKSRLLSDRFSAERPKGSFSTLEIQRTEQGDSAMYLCASSPPGVAGEADTQYFGPGTRLTVL.

The gene calls are TRBV19 and TRBJ1-1, with D unclear. CDR3 size: 12 residues. V lost 6 bases and J 8 bases, leaving 13 bases between the germline ends. CDR1 is LNHDA, CDR2 SQIVND, per germline (reference sequence). The CDR3 DNA reads TGTGCCAGTAGCCCGGACCTAAGCGAAGCTTTCTTT. Amino acid sequence: CASSPDLSEAFF. The full variable domain, in which reference TRBV19 and TRBJ1-1 provide the parts outside the CDR3, is DGGITQSPKYLFRKEGQNVTLSCEQNLNHDAMYWYRQDPGQGLRLIYYSQIVNDFQKGDIAEGYSVSREKKESFPLTVTSAQKNPTAFYLCASSPDLSEAFFGQGTRLTVV.

This clonotype occurred a few times. The chain links TRBV10-3 to TRBJ2-2; the match to TRBD2 covers 12 bases. The CDR3 totals 16 residues. Germline V gene sequence: CDR1 ENHRY, CDR2 SYGVKD. The ends lost 4 bases at V and 1 base at J; junction bases unmatched: 1. The CDR3 protein is CAISGTSGKNTGELFF. The CDR3 DNA is TGTGCCATCAGTGGGACTAGCGGGAAGAACACCGGGGAGCTGTTTTTT.

The chain employs TRBV9 and TRBJ1-3; the D is unclear. The V gene lost 1 base and the J gene lost 4 bases, with 12 bases spanning the gap. In germline, CDR1 is SGDLS, CDR2 YYNGEE. The CDR3 consists of 15 residues. The CDR3, as DNA: TGTGCCAGCAGCGTAAGTCCCGCGGCCGGAAACACCATATATTTT. Its protein is CASSVSPAAGNTIYF.

In this sample, this clonotype turned up a few times. The chain uses TRBV4-1 and TRBJ2-2; 8 bases are shared with TRBD1. This CDR3 spans 14 amino acids. With 6 bases clipped from V and 6 bases from J, the junction kept 6 bases outside the gene matches. From germline, CDR1 is MGHRA and CDR2 YSYEKL. CDR3 DNA: TGCGCCAGCAGGTTCAGGGGGCAGTCCGGGGAGCTGTTTTTT. The encoded protein is CASRFRGQSGELFF.

This clonotype showed up many times. The chain recombines TRBV29-1 with TRBJ1-1, with 10 bases fitting TRBD1. From germline, CDR1 is SQVTM and CDR2 ANQGSEA. The CDR3 consists of 13 residues. V lost 3 bases and J lost 10; bases outside the gene matches: 8. The DNA of the CDR3 is TGCAGCGTTGAGCGGGACAGGGGACGGGGAGCTTTCTTT. Amino acids: CSVERDRGRGAFF. The full variable domain, in which reference TRBV29-1 and TRBJ1-1 provide the parts outside the CDR3, is SAVISQKPSRDICQRGTSLTIQCQVDSQVTMMFWYRQQPGQSLTLIATANQGSEATYESGFVIDKFPISRPNLTFSTLTVSNMSPEDSSIYLCSVERDRGRGAFFGQGTRLTVV.

The chain employs TRBV2 and TRBJ2-7; TRBD1 matches at 7 bases. Per the germline V gene, CDR1 is SNHLY and CDR2 is FYNNEI. After removal of 7 bases from V and 3 bases from J, the junction contained 9 bases not matched to a gene. The CDR3 consists of 14 residues. The CDR3 loop is CASNPQTGYYEQYF. DNA of the CDR3: TGTGCCAGCAACCCCCAGACAGGGTACTACGAGCAGTACTTC.

This clonotype came up a few times. This chain uses TRBV28 with TRBJ2-5; TRBD1 aligns across 12 bases. Unmatched junction bases numbered 7, after V lost 6 bases and J lost 2 bases. Per the germline V gene, CDR1 is MDHEN and CDR2 is SYDVKM. The CDR3 length is 16 residues. CDR3 bases: TGTGCCAGCAGGGGACAGGGGGCTGGGGTGCAAGAGACCCAGTACTTC. As protein: CASRGQGAGVQETQYF.

This clonotype was counted many times. V gene TRBV7-9 combines with J gene TRBJ1-1; maybe TRBD1 (6 bases). V lost 2 bases, J lost 0 bases, and 19 bases lay in between. CDR1 and CDR2 (germline): SEHNR, FQNEAQ (reference sequence). The CDR3 sequence is 18 residues long. The CDR3 loop reads CASSLLVWTDNVNTEAFF. The CDR3 bases are TGTGCCAGCAGCTTATTGGTGTGGACAGACAACGTGAACACTGAAGCTTTCTTT.

V and J are TRBV15 and TRBJ2-1, with 10 bases aligning to TRBD1. Germline assignment: CDR1 LNHNV and CDR2 YYDKDF (reference sequence). The CDR3 runs to 13 residues. Germline trimming cut 5 bases from V and 7 bases from J; bases unmatched to any gene: 2. CDR3 nucleotides: TGTGCCACCAGCGGGGGACAGGGGAATGAGCAGTTCTTC. Amino acids: CATSGGQGNEQFF.

This clonotype was detected many times. This sequence joins TRBV28 and TRBJ1-3; 9 bases line up with TRBD1. The V segment lost 9 bases and the J segment 8 bases; nucleotides outside the gene matches: 11. The CDR3 is 14 amino acids. Germline V gene sequence: CDR1 MDHEN, CDR2 SYDVKM. As DNA, the CDR3 is TGTGCCAGTACAGGGGGCGCAAATGGGGACACCATATATTTT. Its translation: CASTGGANGDTIYF.

The chain uses TRBV19 and TRBJ2-7; TRBD2 aligns across 8 bases. V dropped 6 bases and J dropped 3; count of bases not matched to a gene: 10. The CDR3 has 15 amino acids. In germline, CDR1 is LNHDA, CDR2 SQIVND (reference sequence). The DNA of the CDR3 is TGTGCCAGTAGCATGGTTGGAGCGGGAGACTACGAGCAGTACTTC. Protein product: CASSMVGAGDYEQYF.

This clonotype was detected ten times or more. The chain combines TRBV29-1 with TRBJ2-5; D call uncertain. V lost 0 bases, J lost 5 bases, and 7 bases lay in between. Germline V lookup: CDR1 SQVTM, CDR2 ANQGSEA. The CDR3 is made up of 12 amino acids. The CDR3 sequence: CSVEEGLETQYF. DNA for the CDR3: TGCAGCGTTGAAGAAGGGTTGGAGACCCAGTACTTC.

There are many counts of this clonotype. The gene calls are TRBV12-3 or TRBV12-4 and TRBJ2-1; 16 bases fit TRBD2. J gave up 4 bases and V 5 bases, and 5 bases lay outside the gene matches. This CDR3 has 17 amino acids. The CDR3 sequence is CASSTGTSGRAYNEQFF. The CDR3 bases are TGTGCCAGCAGTACCGGGACTAGCGGGAGGGCATACAATGAGCAGTTCTTC.

This clonotype was observed at least ten times. The chain combines TRBV7-3 with TRBJ2-7, with a possible D match to TRBD1 (7 bases). Trimming shortened V by 5 bases and J by 7 bases, and 15 bases separated the two germline ends. CDR3 size: 13 residues. CDR1 is SGHTA and CDR2 is FQGTGA in the germline V gene. Written as DNA, the CDR3 is TGTGCCAGCAGCGCCACAGGGGCGGGGGAGCAGTACTTC. This encodes CASSATGAGEQYF.

This clonotype was counted many times. The chain carries TRBV27 and TRBJ2-2; 13 positions agree with TRBD2. Looked up from germline, CDR1 is MNHEY and CDR2 is SMNVEV (reference sequence). Trimming removed 4 bases from V and 6 bases from J; junction bases left unmatched: 5. The CDR3 runs 16 residues. DNA for the CDR3: TGTGCCAGCAGTTGGACTAGCGGGAGTACCGCCGGGGAGCTGTTTTTT. Translated, it gives CASSWTSGSTAGELFF.